The T cell receptor beta chain under discussion was sequenced for a study of T cell clonality in common variable immunodeficiency (dated by TCRdb to between 2014 and 2016). Diagnosis of CVID followed standard criteria, namely serum IgG, IgA and/or IgM below the normal range together with specific antibody deficiency. The CVID group comprised 45 or so subjects, approximately 15 female and around 30 male, aged roughly 8 to 65 years with a mean age of around 40. Most CVID patients and most healthy controls were of Caucasian heritage. Replacement immunoglobulin therapy had been administered to all CVID subjects for at least one year at the time of study participation. At the time of blood collection, no CVID subject was ill or was being treated with immunomodulatory or immunosuppressive medication. From each donor, roughly 4.5 to 8.5 ml of heparinized peripheral whole blood was collected. Genomic DNA from adults with common variable immune deficiency (CVID) and from healthy adult controls was used for sequencing of TCRbeta CDR3 repertoires. Diluted blood was subjected to density centrifugation over Hypaque 1077 or Ficoll-Paque for isolation of peripheral blood mononuclear cells. Genomic DNA was extracted from unsorted mononuclear cells by Qiagen column purification or by a centrifugation-based method.

Based on the germline V gene, the CDR1 and CDR2 sequences are SQVTM and ANQGSEA. V is pared back by 6 bases and J by 4 bases, with 10 bases lying between the germline termini. The CDR3 goes from the cysteine to the phenylalanine over 11 residues. Only the CDR3 bases that were read are kept: 24 of them, in frame from base 1. For sequencing, equivalent amounts of genomic DNA were input from CVID and control samples. For every sample, a 60 bp segment covering the rearranged TCRbeta CDR3 region was amplified and then sequenced. The immunoSEQ assay, a bias-corrected multiplex PCR combined with high-throughput sequencing, was used to amplify TCRbeta. Turning to the authors' computational methods: Each unique nucleotide sequence was treated as a clone and annotated with V, D and J genes, copy number and frequency. Sequences were labeled productive if in frame, and non-productive if out of frame or containing stop codons. As previously described, clonality was computed from Shannon's entropy. The predicted amino acid sequences of productive clones were used to derive the mean CDR3 Kyte-Doolittle hydropathy. The R hclust function was used to hierarchically cluster scaled V gene usage with Manhattan distance and complete linkage. Sharing of clones by CDR3 amino acid sequence was evaluated through resampling of 12 repertoires per group over 100 rounds. Repertoires were searched for approximately 70 published EBV-specific and around 240 published CMV-specific TCRbeta sequences. A couple of CVID samples that yielded fewer than 10,000 sequences were excluded from the analysis, so 40 to 50 CVID repertoires were retained. Imported from immuneACCESS, the table was reduced by TCRdb to in-frame sequences with V and J called. These copies leave out some clones; in studies compared against another copy, an unresolved V gene accounts for under half, and the cause of the remainder is not known. Clone size and the V and J calls come from that table; the DNA yielded D and trimming. The table shows just over 15,000 clones here, with no singletons. The ten biggest clones cover approximately 12% of the sample.

Study-wide findings and limitations: CVID TCRbeta sequences were reported to have fewer deletions and N-nucleotide insertions and to lack highly modified clones with 13 or more V deletions. Correlations between repertoire features and clinical complications were limited by patient heterogeneity within the CVID cohort. Even though DNA input was equal, the average per sample came to 65,000 to 100,000 unique sequences for controls compared with approximately 29,000 for CVID samples. Compared with healthy controls, CVID subjects showed increased TCRbeta clonality (t-test p = 0.018), a feature most characteristic of about a third of subjects. The authors noted that sequencing repertoires of T cell subpopulations would be needed to clarify what caused the increased clonality in CVID. Healthy controls shared more TCRbeta clones with each other than CVID subjects shared among themselves (p < 0.0001).

On this clone: Its cognate antigen has yet to be identified. The missing CDR3 end, 3 residues past where the read stops, is filled in from the germline J gene.

The receptor was derived from a human donor with common variable immunodeficiency. Material for sequencing was peripheral blood mononuclear cells. The V and J genes are TRBV29-1 and TRBJ2-7, with a tentative D gene TRBD1 over 5 matching bases. CDR3 DNA, as far as it was read: TGCAGCGTGGCAGGGATATACGAG. It is translated as CSVAGIYE. Given in full, the CDR3 is CSVAGIYEQYF.